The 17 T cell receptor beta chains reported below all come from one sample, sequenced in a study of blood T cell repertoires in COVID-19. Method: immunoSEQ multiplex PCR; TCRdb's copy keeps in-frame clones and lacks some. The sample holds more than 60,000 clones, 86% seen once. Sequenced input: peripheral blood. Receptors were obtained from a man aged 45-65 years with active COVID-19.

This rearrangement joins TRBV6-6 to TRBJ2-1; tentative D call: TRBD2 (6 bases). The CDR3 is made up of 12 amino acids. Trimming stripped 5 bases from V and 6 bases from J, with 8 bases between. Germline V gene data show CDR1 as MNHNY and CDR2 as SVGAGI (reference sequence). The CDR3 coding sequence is TGTGCCAGCAGTCCAGCGGGCAATGAGCAGTTCTTC. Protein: CASSPAGNEQFF.

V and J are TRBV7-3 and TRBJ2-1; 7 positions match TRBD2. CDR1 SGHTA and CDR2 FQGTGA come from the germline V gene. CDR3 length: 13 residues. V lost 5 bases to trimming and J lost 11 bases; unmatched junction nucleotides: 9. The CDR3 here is CASSPEAGRQQFF. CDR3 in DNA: TGTGCCAGCAGCCCCGAAGCGGGGCGCCAGCAGTTCTTC.

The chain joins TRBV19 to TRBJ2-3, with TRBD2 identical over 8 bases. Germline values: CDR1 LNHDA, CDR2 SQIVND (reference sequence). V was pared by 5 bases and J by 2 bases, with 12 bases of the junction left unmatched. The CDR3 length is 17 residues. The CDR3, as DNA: TGTGCCAGTAGTGACGGGGGGGCGGTCTCTCACACAGATACGCAGTATTTT. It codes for CASSDGGAVSHTDTQYF.

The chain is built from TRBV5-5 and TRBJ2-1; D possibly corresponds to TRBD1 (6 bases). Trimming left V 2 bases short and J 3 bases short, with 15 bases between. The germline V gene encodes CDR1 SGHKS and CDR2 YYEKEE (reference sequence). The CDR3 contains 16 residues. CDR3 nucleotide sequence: TGTGCCAGCAGCTTTAAACTACGGACAGACTACAATGAGCAGTTCTTC. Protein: CASSFKLRTDYNEQFF.

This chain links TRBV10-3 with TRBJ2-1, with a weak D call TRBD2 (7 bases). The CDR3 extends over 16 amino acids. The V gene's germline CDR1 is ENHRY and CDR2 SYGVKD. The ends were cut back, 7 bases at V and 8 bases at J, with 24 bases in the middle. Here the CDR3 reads CAIKGRGLSSGDEQFF. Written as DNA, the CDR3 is TGTGCCATCAAGGGTAGGGGACTATCCTCAGGGGATGAGCAGTTCTTC.

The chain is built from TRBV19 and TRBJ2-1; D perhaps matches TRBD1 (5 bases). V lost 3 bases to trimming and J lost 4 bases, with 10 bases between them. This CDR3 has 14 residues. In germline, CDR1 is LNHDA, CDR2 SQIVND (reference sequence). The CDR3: CASSITGAYNEQFF. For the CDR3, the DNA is TGTGCCAGTAGTATTACAGGTGCGTACAATGAGCAGTTCTTC. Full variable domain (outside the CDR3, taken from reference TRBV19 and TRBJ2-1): DGGITQSPKYLFRKEGQNVTLSCEQNLNHDAMYWYRQDPGQGLRLIYYSQIVNDFQKGDIAEGYSVSREKKESFPLTVTSAQKNPTAFYLCASSITGAYNEQFFGPGTRLTVL.

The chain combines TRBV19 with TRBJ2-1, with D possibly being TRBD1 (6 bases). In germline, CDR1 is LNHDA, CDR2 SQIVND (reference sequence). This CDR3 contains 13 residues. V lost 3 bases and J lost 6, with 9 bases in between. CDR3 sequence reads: CASSIEQGNEQFF. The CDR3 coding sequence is TGTGCCAGTAGTATCGAACAGGGCAATGAGCAGTTCTTC.

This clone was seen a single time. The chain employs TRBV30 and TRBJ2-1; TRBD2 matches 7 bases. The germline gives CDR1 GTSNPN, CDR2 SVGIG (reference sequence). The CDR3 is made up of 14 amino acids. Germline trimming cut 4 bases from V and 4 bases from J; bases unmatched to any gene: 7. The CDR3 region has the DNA TGTGCCTGGATTGCGCGGGAGCGGTACAATGAGCAGTTCTTC. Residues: CAWIARERYNEQFF.

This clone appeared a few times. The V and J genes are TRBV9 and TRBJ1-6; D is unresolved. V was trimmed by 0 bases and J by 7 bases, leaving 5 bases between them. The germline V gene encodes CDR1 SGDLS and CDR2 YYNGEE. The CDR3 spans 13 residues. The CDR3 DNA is TGTGCCAGCAGCGTAGGAGAGAATTCACCCCTCCACTTT. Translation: CASSVGENSPLHF.

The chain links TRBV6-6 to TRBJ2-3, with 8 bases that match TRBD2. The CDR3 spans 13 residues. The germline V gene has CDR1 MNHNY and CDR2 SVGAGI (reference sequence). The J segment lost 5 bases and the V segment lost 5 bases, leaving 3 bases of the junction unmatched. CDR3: CASSPAGGDTQYF. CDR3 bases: TGTGCCAGCAGTCCCGCGGGGGGAGATACGCAGTATTTT.

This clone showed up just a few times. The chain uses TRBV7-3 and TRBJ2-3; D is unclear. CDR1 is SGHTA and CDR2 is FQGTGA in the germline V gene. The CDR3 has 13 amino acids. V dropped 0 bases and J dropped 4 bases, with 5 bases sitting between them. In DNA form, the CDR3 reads TGTGCCAGCAGCTTAACGCGATCAGATACGCAGTATTTT. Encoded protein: CASSLTRSDTQYF. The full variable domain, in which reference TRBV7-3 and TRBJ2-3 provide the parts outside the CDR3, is GAGVSQTPSNKVTEKGKYVELRCDPISGHTALYWYRQSLGQGPEFLIYFQGTGAADDSGLPNDRFFAVRPEGSVSTLKIQRTERGDSAVYLCASSLTRSDTQYFGPGTRLTVL.

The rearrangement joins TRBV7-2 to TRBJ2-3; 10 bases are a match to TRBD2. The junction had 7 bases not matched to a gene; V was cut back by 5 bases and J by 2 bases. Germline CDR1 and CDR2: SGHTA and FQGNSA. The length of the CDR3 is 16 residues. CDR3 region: CASSPPGLAATDTQYF. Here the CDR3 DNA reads TGTGCCAGCAGCCCCCCTGGACTAGCGGCCACAGATACGCAGTATTTT.

The chain's CDR3 is CASSWTGHPGETQYF. Written as DNA, the CDR3 is TGCGCCAGCAGCTGGACGGGACACCCCGGGGAGACCCAGTACTTC. The genes are TRBV5-1 and TRBJ2-5; D may be TRBD1 (6 bases). The CDR3 sequence is 15 residues long. Trimming pared 3 bases from V and 5 bases from J, leaving 17 bases between. CDR1 SGHRS and CDR2 YFSETQ come from the germline V gene. The full variable domain, completed using reference TRBV5-1 and TRBJ2-5, is KAGVTQTPRYLIKTRGQQVTLSCSPISGHRSVSWYQQTPGQGLQFLFEYFSETQRNKGNFPGRFSGRQFSNSRSEMNVSTLELGDSALYLCASSWTGHPGETQYFGPGTRLLVL.

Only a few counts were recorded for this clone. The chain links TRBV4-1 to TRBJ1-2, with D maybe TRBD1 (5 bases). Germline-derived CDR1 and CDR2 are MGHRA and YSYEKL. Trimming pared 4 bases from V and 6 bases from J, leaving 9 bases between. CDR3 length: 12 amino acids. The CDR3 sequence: CASSRAGNGYTF. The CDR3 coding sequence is TGCGCCAGCAGCCGAGCAGGGAATGGCTACACCTTC.

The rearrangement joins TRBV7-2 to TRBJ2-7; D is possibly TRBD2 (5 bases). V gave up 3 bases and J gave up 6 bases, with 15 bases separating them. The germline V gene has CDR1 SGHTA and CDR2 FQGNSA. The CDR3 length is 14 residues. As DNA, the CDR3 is TGTGCCAGCAGCTTTCTAGCCGGTCGGGCCGAGCAGTACTTC. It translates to CASSFLAGRAEQYF.

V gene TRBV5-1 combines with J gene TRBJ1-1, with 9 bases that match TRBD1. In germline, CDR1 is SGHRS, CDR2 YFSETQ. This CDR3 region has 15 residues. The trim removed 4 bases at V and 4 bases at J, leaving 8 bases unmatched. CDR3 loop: CASSAATGGSTEAFF. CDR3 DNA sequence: TGCGCCAGCAGCGCAGCAACAGGGGGCTCCACTGAAGCTTTCTTT.

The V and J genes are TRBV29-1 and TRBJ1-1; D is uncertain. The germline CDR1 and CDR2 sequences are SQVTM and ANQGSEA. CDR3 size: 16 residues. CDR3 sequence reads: CTSDIPGRETLTEAFF. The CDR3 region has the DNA TGCACCTCTGACATCCCCGGTCGGGAAACACTGACTGAAGCTTTCTTT.